This TCR beta chain was profiled in a study of cytomegalovirus exposure and HLA in healthy donors. General study results and limits: Reports described diagnosis of cytomegalovirus status by the classifier as highly specific and sensitive. Prior analysis indicated that the majority of TCR beta V segments exhibited productivity approximately 87% or approximately 30% of the time. Despite most TCR sequences being rare, some public TCRs occurred in many donors.

Germline lookup yields CDR1 SEHNR and CDR2 FQNEAQ (reference sequence). CDR3 length: 15 residues. Trimming removed 3 bases from V and 4 bases from J, with 16 bases in between. 60 Vbeta and 13 Jbeta primers were used in PCR. The assay was immunoSEQ multiplex PCR, and TCRdb's table has in-frame clones only and misses some. Of 81,000 or so clones in the sample, just under 75% are singletons; the top ten hold around 4%. On this clone itself: What it binds is not known.

Sequencing input: PBMCs. The clonotype comes from a man between 60 and 75 years old in good health and CMV-seronegative. This sequence joins TRBV7-9 and TRBJ2-7, with D perhaps TRBD1 (7 bases). CDR3 sequence reads: CASSFLSGGRYEQYF. The CDR3 DNA sequence: TGTGCCAGCAGCTTTTTGTCAGGGGGGAGGTACGAGCAGTACTTC. The whole variable domain, remainder taken from reference TRBV7-9 and TRBJ2-7, is DTGVSQNPRHKITKRGQNVTFRCDPISEHNRLYWYRQTLGQGPEFLTYFQNEAQLEKSRLLSDRFSAERPKGSFSTLEIQRTEQGDSAMYLCASSFLSGGRYEQYFGPGTRLTVT.